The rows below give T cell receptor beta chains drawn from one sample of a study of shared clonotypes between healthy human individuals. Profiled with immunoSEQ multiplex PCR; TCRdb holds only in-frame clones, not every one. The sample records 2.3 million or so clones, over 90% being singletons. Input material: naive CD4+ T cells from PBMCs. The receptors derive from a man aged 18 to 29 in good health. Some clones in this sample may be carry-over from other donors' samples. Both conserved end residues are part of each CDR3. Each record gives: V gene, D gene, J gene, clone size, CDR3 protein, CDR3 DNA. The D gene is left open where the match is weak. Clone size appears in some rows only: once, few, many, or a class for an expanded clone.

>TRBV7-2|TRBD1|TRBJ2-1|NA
CASSRQGAAYNEQFF
TGTGCCAGCAGCCGCCAGGGGGCGGCCTACAATGAGCAGTTCTTC
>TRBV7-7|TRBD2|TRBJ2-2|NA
CASSLGLAGNTGELFF
TGTGCCAGCAGCCTGGGACTAGCGGGGAACACCGGGGAGCTGTTTTTT
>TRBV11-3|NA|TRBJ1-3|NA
CASSSWRGLCDRLSGNTIYF
TGTGCCAGCAGCTCTTGGAGGGGCCTTTGCGACCGTCTCTCTGGAAACACCATATATTTT
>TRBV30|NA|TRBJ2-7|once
CAWIRKGLVYEQYF
TGTGCCTGGATTCGGAAAGGGTTGGTGTACGAGCAGTACTTC
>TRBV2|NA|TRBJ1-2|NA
CASREQLGSYGYTF
TGTGCCAGCAGGGAACAGCTAGGTTCCTATGGCTACACCTTC
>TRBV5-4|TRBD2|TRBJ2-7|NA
CASSPPPGLAGYEQYF
TGTGCCAGCAGCCCCCCCCCTGGACTAGCGGGATACGAGCAGTACTTC
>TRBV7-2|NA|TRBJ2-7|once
CASTQYHEQYF
TGTGCCAGCACCCAGTACCACGAGCAGTACTTC
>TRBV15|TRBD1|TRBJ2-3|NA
CATSRVRTGNPDTQYF
TGTGCCACCAGCAGAGTTCGGACAGGGAACCCAGATACGCAGTATTTT
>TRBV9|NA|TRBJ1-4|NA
CASSALTGTNEKLFF
TGTGCCAGCAGCGCCCTAACAGGAACTAATGAAAAACTGTTTTTT
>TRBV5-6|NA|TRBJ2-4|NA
CASSLGQLAKNIQYF
TGTGCCAGCAGCTTGGGACAGCTAGCCAAAAACATTCAGTACTTC
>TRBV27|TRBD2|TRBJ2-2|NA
CASSFRTSGRTGELFF
TGTGCCAGCAGTTTCCGGACTAGCGGGAGGACCGGGGAGCTGTTTTTT
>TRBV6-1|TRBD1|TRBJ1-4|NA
CASSEAGGLNEKLFF
TGTGCCAGCAGTGAAGCAGGGGGCCTCAATGAAAAACTGTTTTTT
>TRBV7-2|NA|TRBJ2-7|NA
CASSFRSSYEQYF
TGTGCCAGCAGCTTCAGGAGCTCCTACGAGCAGTACTTC
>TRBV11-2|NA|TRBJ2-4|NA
CASSFSGEDIQYF
TGTGCCAGCAGCTTTTCAGGGGAGGACATTCAGTACTTC
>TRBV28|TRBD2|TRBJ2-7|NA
CASRTSGALSHYEQYF
TGTGCCAGTCGGACTAGCGGGGCCCTTAGCCATTACGAGCAGTACTTC
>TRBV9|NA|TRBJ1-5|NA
CASSVGGRGQPQHF
TGTGCCAGCAGCGTAGGCGGACGCGGGCAGCCCCAGCATTTT
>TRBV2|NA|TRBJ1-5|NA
CAGSERLAGRNQPQHF
TGTGCCGGCAGTGAAAGATTGGCAGGGCGCAATCAGCCCCAGCATTTT